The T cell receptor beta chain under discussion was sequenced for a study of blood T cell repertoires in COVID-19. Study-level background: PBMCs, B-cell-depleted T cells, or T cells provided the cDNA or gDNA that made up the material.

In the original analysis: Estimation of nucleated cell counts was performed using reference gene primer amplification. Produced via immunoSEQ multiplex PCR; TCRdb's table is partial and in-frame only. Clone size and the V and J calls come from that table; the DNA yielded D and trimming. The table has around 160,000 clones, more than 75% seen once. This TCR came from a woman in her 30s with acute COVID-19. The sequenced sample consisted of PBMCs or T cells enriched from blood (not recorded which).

The CDR3 DNA reads as TGTGCCAGCAGTCCGTCCTCTGGAAACACCATATATTTT. This translates into CASSPSSGNTIYF. This chain uses TRBV6-2 or TRBV6-3 with TRBJ1-3; D ambiguous. The length of the CDR3 is 13 residues. The V end lost 5 bases, the J end lost 0 bases, and 5 bases lay between the germline ends. Per germline, CDR1 MNHEY and CDR2 SVGEGT.